The 13 T cell receptor beta chains given below trace back to one sample, sequenced in a study of cytomegalovirus exposure and HLA in healthy donors. Both 60 Vbeta primers and 13 Jbeta primers went into the PCR. The assay was immunoSEQ multiplex PCR, and TCRdb's table has in-frame clones only and misses some. Of roughly 180,000 clones in the sample, 75% to 85% were seen once. Sample: PBMCs. These receptor sequences come from a woman under 30 in good health and CMV-seropositive.

This clone was detected a few times. J is TRBJ2-7 and V is TRBV19, with TRBD1 matching 10 bases. There are 15 residues in the CDR3. Unmatched junction bases numbered 8, after V lost 5 bases and J lost 4 bases. Germline assignment: CDR1 LNHDA and CDR2 SQIVND (reference sequence). The chain's CDR3 is CASSPRGQGGYEQYF. In DNA, the CDR3 is TGTGCCAGTAGTCCCCGTGGACAGGGGGGGTACGAGCAGTACTTC.

The rearrangement uses TRBV4-1 and TRBJ2-2; 7 positions match TRBD2. The CDR3 runs 17 residues. The germline V gene has CDR1 MGHRA and CDR2 YSYEKL. Unmatched junction bases numbered 11, after V lost 1 base and J lost 6 bases. For the CDR3, the DNA is TGCGCCAGCAGCCAAGGCTCCCTCCGGGGGGTGGCCGGGGAGCTGTTTTTT. Amino acid sequence: CASSQGSLRGVAGELFF.

The chain joins TRBV29-1 to TRBJ1-3; 7 nucleotides align to TRBD1. V gave up 1 base and J gave up 2 bases; unmatched junction bases: 14. The CDR3 is 18 amino acids. Germline V lookup: CDR1 SQVTM, CDR2 ANQGSEA. Here the CDR3 DNA reads TGCAGCGTTGAAGCCGCCGGGACAGAAGAACGGACTGGAAACACCATATATTTT. Translation gives CSVEAAGTEERTGNTIYF. Based on the CDR3 plus reference TRBV29-1 and TRBJ1-3, the full variable domain is SAVISQKPSRDICQRGTSLTIQCQVDSQVTMMFWYRQQPGQSLTLIATANQGSEATYESGFVIDKFPISRPNLTFSTLTVSNMSPEDSSIYLCSVEAAGTEERTGNTIYFGEGSWLTVV.

The rearrangement links TRBV29-1 to TRBJ1-1; D gene uncertain. V dropped 8 bases and J dropped 5 bases, with 9 bases sitting between them. CDR1 is SQVTM, CDR2 ANQGSEA, per germline. This CDR3 has 10 residues. The CDR3 DNA sequence: TGCAGCCCTCTTCCTACTGAAGCTTTCTTT. This sequence encodes CSPLPTEAFF.

This rearrangement joins TRBV7-3 to TRBJ2-2, with 8 bases identical to TRBD1. This CDR3 contains 15 residues. Germline CDR1 and CDR2: SGHTA and FQGTGA. J lost 7 bases, V lost 5 bases, and 9 bases had no gene match. The CDR3 sequence: CASSAGTGGGGELFF. Written as DNA, the CDR3 is TGTGCCAGCAGCGCCGGGACAGGAGGTGGCGGGGAGCTGTTTTTT.

The chain links TRBV13 to TRBJ1-6; 7 bases map to TRBD1. The germline CDR1 and CDR2 sequences are PRHDT and FYEKMQ (reference sequence). The V gene end was trimmed by 4 bases and the J gene end by 10 bases; junction bases not matched to a gene: 10. The CDR3 is 15 amino acids. Here the CDR3 DNA reads TGTGCCAGCAGCTCAGTCGGGATCAGGGGGTCACCCCTCCACTTT. Residues: CASSSVGIRGSPLHF.

V usage is TRBV5-4 and J usage is TRBJ1-2; TRBD1 matches at 7 bases. Trimming cost V 3 bases and J 2 bases; bases outside gene matches: 4. Germline V gene sequence: CDR1 SGHNT, CDR2 YYREEE (reference sequence). The CDR3 contains 14 residues. The CDR3 sequence: CASSWKQGNYGYTF. The DNA for the CDR3 is TGTGCCAGCAGCTGGAAACAGGGGAACTATGGCTACACCTTC.

This clone was seen more than once but under ten times. The genes are TRBV4-3 and TRBJ1-1, with a tentative D call TRBD1 (6 bases). Germline V gene lookup returns CDR1 LGHNA and CDR2 YSLEER. The CDR3 runs to 14 residues. V was clipped by 6 bases and J by 2 bases, with 13 bases between them. CDR3 amino acids: CASSLWTDNTEAFF. The CDR3 region has the DNA TGCGCCAGCAGTCTCTGGACAGACAACACTGAAGCTTTCTTT.

This clone was counted only a few times. V and J are TRBV11-1 and TRBJ2-7, with 7 bases identical to TRBD1. After removal of 5 bases from V and 2 bases from J, the junction contained 6 bases not matched to a gene. This CDR3 is 14 amino acids long. Germline V gene data show CDR1 as SGHAT and CDR2 as FQDESV (reference sequence). The CDR3 loop reads CASSPRQGTYEQYF. In DNA, the CDR3 is TGTGCCAGCAGCCCGCGACAGGGAACCTACGAGCAGTACTTC.

In the case of this clone: The same CDR3 arises from other DNA sequences in this sample as well. The chain carries TRBV30 and TRBJ1-3; D may be TRBD1 (5 bases). V was pared by 0 bases and J by 1 base, with 10 bases between. The length of the CDR3 is 15 residues. Germline values: CDR1 GTSNPN, CDR2 SVGIG (reference sequence). This chain's CDR3 is CAWSVLGGSGNTIYF. DNA of the CDR3: TGTGCCTGGAGTGTACTGGGGGGGTCTGGAAACACCATATATTTT. Combining the CDR3 with reference TRBV30 and TRBJ1-3 gives the whole variable domain SQTIHQWPATLVQPVGSPLSLECTVEGTSNPNLYWYRQAAGRGLQLLFYSVGIGQISSEVPQNLSASRPQDRQFILSSKKLLLSDSGFYLCAWSVLGGSGNTIYFGEGSWLTVV.

This chain uses TRBV7-9 with TRBJ1-4; D is possibly TRBD1 (5 bases). Germline CDR1 and CDR2: SEHNR and FQNEAQ (reference sequence). Between the trimmed V and J ends, which lost 5 bases and 0 bases, there was a span of 7 bases. There are 14 residues in the CDR3. The CDR3 bases are TGTGCCAGCAGCGCAGGGACAACTAATGAAAAACTGTTTTTT. This gives the protein CASSAGTTNEKLFF. The entire variable domain, with the rest obtained from reference TRBV7-9 and TRBJ1-4, is as follows: DTGVSQNPRHKITKRGQNVTFRCDPISEHNRLYWYRQTLGQGPEFLTYFQNEAQLEKSRLLSDRFSAERPKGSFSTLEIQRTEQGDSAMYLCASSAGTTNEKLFFGSGTQLSVL.

The gene calls are TRBV28 and TRBJ2-5, with 9 bases aligning to TRBD1. The CDR3 runs to 14 residues. From germline, CDR1 is MDHEN and CDR2 SYDVKM. Unmatched junction bases numbered 8, after V lost 7 bases and J lost 5 bases. CDR3 sequence reads: CASTIGTGYETQYF. The CDR3 region has the DNA TGTGCCAGCACAATAGGGACAGGGTACGAGACCCAGTACTTC. The entire variable domain, with the rest obtained from reference TRBV28 and TRBJ2-5, is as follows: DVKVTQSSRYLVKRTGEKVFLECVQDMDHENMFWYRQDPGLGLRLIYFSYDVKMKEKGDIPEGYSVSREKKERFSLILESASTNQTSMYLCASTIGTGYETQYFGPGTRLLVL.

This clone has a handful of counts. The V gene is TRBV30, the J gene TRBJ2-1; D possibly corresponds to TRBD1 (5 bases). Germline CDR1 reads GTSNPN; CDR2 reads SVGIG (reference sequence). CDR3 length: 19 residues. The ends were cut back, 1 base at V and 4 bases at J, with 26 bases in the middle. The CDR3 sequence: CAWSAPPPRQPPIYNEQFF. The CDR3 bases are TGTGCCTGGAGTGCCCCTCCCCCTCGACAGCCACCTATTTACAATGAGCAGTTCTTC.